A selection of T cell receptor beta chains follows, all from one sample in a study of shared clonotypes between healthy human individuals. The assay was immunoSEQ multiplex PCR, and TCRdb's table has in-frame clones only and misses some. In the table there are about 79,000 clones, 60% to 65% of which are singletons. The sample taken for sequencing was memory CD8+ T cells sorted from blood. These TCRs come from a man aged 25 to 40 in good health. CDR3s leave out the opening cysteine and the closing phenylalanine or tryptophan.

J gene | V gene | CDR3 protein
TRBJ2-1 | TRBV4-3 | ASSQEKAGLGEQF
TRBJ2-5 | TRBV25-1 | ASSEPGDSLMGETQY
TRBJ2-5 | TRBV25-1 | ASSEWLAGVETQY
TRBJ2-7 | TRBV11-2 | ASSLTGGRYEQY
TRBJ2-1 | TRBV11-1 | ASSPGLAGPSYNEQF
TRBJ2-4 | TRBV6-6 | ASTLSREAAKNIQY
TRBJ2-2 | TRBV7-2 | ASSWGLESGELF
TRBJ2-1 | TRBV9 | ASSVGMRDEQF
TRBJ2-7 | TRBV18 | ASSPRGGDEQY
TRBJ2-7 | TRBV19 | ASSQGQGGYEQY
TRBJ2-7 | TRBV11-2 | ASSSARGLAGGNEQY
TRBJ2-7 | TRBV11-1 | ASSLSGSYEQY
TRBJ1-4 | TRBV6-8 | ASSPGRINEKLF
TRBJ2-3 | TRBV6-5 | ASSPWTSGTDTQY
TRBJ2-6 | TRBV25-1 | ASSESRLKDSGANVLT
TRBJ2-1 | TRBV7-2 | ASTPLAGSYEQF
TRBJ2-7 | TRBV6-1 | ASSEWDVLQSYEQY
TRBJ2-7 | TRBV11-2 | ASTRPGRVEQY
TRBJ2-3 | TRBV6-4 | ASSDGGLAGDTQY
TRBJ2-1 | TRBV19 | ASSHLAGALYNEQF
TRBJ2-2 | TRBV10-1 | ASSDGRIGELF
TRBJ2-5 | TRBV7-9 | ASGSRARSDRETQY
TRBJ1-5 | TRBV4-1 | ASSQENSNQPQH
TRBJ1-2 | TRBV5-6 | ASSQGLIYGYT
TRBJ1-4 | TRBV4-1 | ASSQVHPQAEKLF
TRBJ2-7 | TRBV25-1 | ASSDHRDSSYEQY
TRBJ2-5 | TRBV25-1 | ASSGYNRDSQESQY
TRBJ2-1 | TRBV30 | AWSEVGTRGSNEQF
TRBJ2-7 | TRBV4-1 | ASSQGVWAGGRSYEQY
TRBJ2-7 | TRBV28 | ASSLLNYEQY
TRBJ1-5 | TRBV4-3 | ASSQDQIGQPQH
TRBJ1-1 | TRBV11-2 | ASSLPGRGAF
TRBJ2-3 | TRBV19 | ASSIVGGILDTQY
TRBJ2-1 | TRBV28 | ASSPQLVWEQF
TRBJ2-1 | TRBV7-9 | ASSPFGSYNEQF
TRBJ1-2 | TRBV28 | ASSKDYGYT
TRBJ2-7 | TRBV5-4 | ASSSGNSVYEQY
TRBJ2-6 | TRBV5-4 | ASSLYDRGLAGANVLT
TRBJ1-2 | TRBV28 | ASSVPGQGYGYT
TRBJ2-7 | TRBV6-9 | ASTIKGCEQY
TRBJ1-1 | TRBV7-4 | ASSGQGQTMNTEAF